Shown below are 29 T cell receptor beta chains from a single sample sequenced in a study of cytomegalovirus exposure and HLA in healthy donors. 13 Jbeta primers and 60 Vbeta primers were used for the PCR. The method was immunoSEQ multiplex PCR; TCRdb's version includes in-frame clones alone and lacks a portion of them. The repertoire consists of 150,000 to 200,000 clones, with over 60% occurring once and the leading ten covering approximately 1.1%. Material for sequencing was PBMCs. The source of these receptors is a middle-aged woman in good health and CMV-seronegative.

J is TRBJ1-2 and V is TRBV6-5; no reliable D call. Trimming took 10 bases from V and 1 from J, leaving 19 bases between them. Germline V gives CDR1 MNHEY, CDR2 SVGAGI. The CDR3 has 15 amino acids. This chain's CDR3 is CATKRRAGDNYGYTF. The CDR3 nucleotides are TGTGCCACCAAAAGGAGGGCCGGAGATAACTATGGCTACACCTTC.

For the CDR3, the DNA is TGCGCCAGCAGCTTGGTACCAGGCCATGGCTACACCTTC. Translating it yields CASSLVPGHGYTF. The V and J genes are TRBV5-1 and TRBJ1-2; D not certain. Germline V lookup: CDR1 SGHRS, CDR2 YFSETQ. The ends were cut back, 0 bases at V and 6 bases at J, with 9 bases in the middle. CDR3 size: 13 residues.

The chain combines TRBV2 with TRBJ1-4; D is unclear. The CDR3 sequence is 14 residues long. Trimming removed 6 bases from V and 5 bases from J, with 13 bases in between. Per the germline V gene, CDR1 is SNHLY and CDR2 is FYNNEI. The CDR3 region is CASRREQSNEKLFF. DNA for the CDR3: TGTGCCAGCAGGAGGGAACAGAGCAATGAAAAACTGTTTTTT.

The genes are TRBV5-4 and TRBJ1-1; 9 nucleotides line up with TRBD1. The CDR3 sequence is 16 residues long. V was pared by 3 bases and J by 5 bases, with 11 bases of the junction left unmatched. The germline V gene has CDR1 SGHNT and CDR2 YYREEE (reference sequence). The CDR3 DNA reads as TGTGCCAGCAGCTCCAGCGCACAGGGGGCGCGGACTGAAGCTTTCTTT. It encodes CASSSSAQGARTEAFF.

The chain recombines TRBV19 with TRBJ2-1; D may be TRBD1 (6 bases). V lost 3 bases and J 0 bases, leaving 9 bases between the germline ends. This CDR3 is built from 15 residues. Per germline, CDR1 LNHDA and CDR2 SQIVND (reference sequence). CDR3 coding DNA: TGTGCCAGTAGTATCGACAGGACCTCCTACAATGAGCAGTTCTTC. Translated, it gives CASSIDRTSYNEQFF.

In this sample, this clone turned up once. The V call is TRBV5-5, the J call TRBJ2-3, with 7 bases matching TRBD1. This CDR3 is built from 16 residues. CDR1 is SGHKS and CDR2 is YYEKEE in the germline V gene (reference sequence). Unmatched junction bases numbered 10, after V lost 4 bases and J lost 2 bases. DNA for the CDR3: TGTGCCAGCAGCCCGACCGGGACAGCATACACAGATACGCAGTATTTT. This sequence encodes CASSPTGTAYTDTQYF.

V gene TRBV28 combines with J gene TRBJ2-7, with D possibly matching TRBD2 (6 bases). V dropped 5 bases and J dropped 4 bases, with 18 bases sitting between them. In germline, CDR1 is MDHEN, CDR2 SYDVKM. The CDR3 has 15 amino acids. The CDR3, as DNA: TGTGCCAGCAGTCCCAAGGGACTCCCATTTTACGAGCAGTACGTC. It codes for CASSPKGLPFYEQYV.

The CDR3 nucleotides read TGTGCCAGCTCACCGGGACAGGGGGCTTCCTACGAGCAGTACGTC. It specifies CASSPGQGASYEQYV. The chain links TRBV18 to TRBJ2-7; 12 positions agree with TRBD1. Trimming took 3 bases from V and 1 from J; bases not matched to a gene: 1. CDR3 length: 15 amino acids. Germline V CDR1 and CDR2: KGHSH, LQKENI.

V usage is TRBV2 and J usage is TRBJ2-7, with 8 bases lining up with TRBD2. This CDR3 comprises 15 residues. Trimming took 3 bases from V and 1 from J; bases not matched to a gene: 5. CDR1 is SNHLY, CDR2 FYNNEI, per germline. The CDR3 nucleotides read TGTGCCAGCAGTGATCGGGCTAGCGGGTCCTACGAGCAGTACGTC. It translates to CASSDRASGSYEQYV.

The chain recombines TRBV9 with TRBJ2-7, with 8 bases aligning to TRBD2. The V gene end was trimmed by 0 bases and the J gene end by 1 base; junction bases not matched to a gene: 3. The CDR3 consists of 15 residues. Germline CDR1 reads SGDLS; CDR2 reads YYNGEE. The CDR3: CASSVGGTRSYEQYF. DNA for the CDR3: TGTGCCAGCAGCGTAGGAGGGACTAGATCCTACGAGCAGTACTTC.

The chain recombines TRBV5-1 with TRBJ1-4, with D possibly being TRBD1 (5 bases). Germline V CDR1 and CDR2: SGHRS, YFSETQ. The length of the CDR3 is 13 residues. Between the trimmed V and J ends, which lost 0 bases and 7 bases, there was a span of 7 bases. CDR3 DNA: TGCGCCAGCAGCTTGGGCGGGGCTGAAAAACTGTTTTTT. Protein product: CASSLGGAEKLFF.

Remarks on this clone: An end of the junction does not agree with germline; a read error may underlie this. Other DNA sequences in the same sample also yield this CDR3. This chain uses TRBV5-4 with TRBJ2-3; D is unresolved. Germline V lookup: CDR1 SGHNT, CDR2 YYREEE (reference sequence). The CDR3 is 14 amino acids. The CDR3 sequence: CASSLVLESDTQYF. Here the CDR3 DNA reads TGTGCCAGCAGTTTGGTGCTAGAATCAGATACGCAGTATTTT.

The chain has TRBV5-8 and TRBJ1-4; TRBD1 is a possible D gene (5 bases). This CDR3 region has 16 residues. CDR1 is SGHTS and CDR2 is YDEGEE in the germline V gene. V lost 4 bases and J lost 5, with 18 bases in between. The CDR3: CASSRGHTLGNEKLFF. In nucleotides, the CDR3 is TGTGCCAGCAGCCGAGGACATACCTTAGGGAATGAAAAACTGTTTTTT.

This rearrangement joins TRBV28 to TRBJ2-2; no clear D. The CDR3 has 16 residues. Germline CDR1 MDHEN, CDR2 SYDVKM. Deletions cut 4 bases from V and 8 bases from J, with 20 bases between. This chain's CDR3 is CASSSPSVERGGELFF. CDR3 nucleotides: TGTGCCAGCAGTTCCCCATCGGTGGAGCGTGGGGGGGAGCTGTTTTTT.

This clone was found once. V is TRBV2 and J is TRBJ1-1, with 11 bases fitting TRBD1. CDR3 length equals 15 residues. Germline assignment: CDR1 SNHLY and CDR2 FYNNEI. Trimming took 6 bases from V and 1 from J; bases not matched to a gene: 4. The CDR3 sequence: CASRADRGPNTEAFF. CDR3 DNA sequence: TGTGCCAGCAGAGCGGACAGGGGGCCGAACACTGAAGCTTTCTTT.

This clone is a singleton in its sample. The rearrangement links TRBV9 to TRBJ2-2; 8 bases map to TRBD2. The V gene end was trimmed by 2 bases and the J gene end by 2 bases; junction bases not matched to a gene: 5. The CDR3 length is 16 residues. Germline assignment: CDR1 SGDLS and CDR2 YYNGEE. CDR3 sequence: CASSVGSGINTGELFF. The CDR3 DNA is TGTGCCAGCAGCGTTGGTAGCGGGATAAACACCGGGGAGCTGTTTTTT.

This clone was detected only a few times. The gene calls are TRBV6-1 and TRBJ2-7; 9 bases map to TRBD2. Looked up from germline, CDR1 is MNHNS and CDR2 is SASEGT. The CDR3 loop spans 15 amino acids. V trimming: 2 bases; J trimming: 8 bases; junction bases outside the gene matches: 10. The CDR3 loop is CASSEIGSGGLKQYF. The CDR3 DNA sequence: TGTGCCAGCAGTGAAATAGGTAGCGGGGGACTTAAGCAGTACTTC.

The V and J genes are TRBV15 and TRBJ1-4, with D maybe TRBD1 (5 bases). The CDR3 has 18 residues. Germline V gives CDR1 LNHNV, CDR2 YYDKDF (reference sequence). Trimming removed 0 bases from V and 8 bases from J, with 22 bases in between. CDR3 DNA sequence: TGTGCCACCAGCAGAGATCCCCGACAGACCCCAGGAGACGAAAAACTGTTTTTT. Residues: CATSRDPRQTPGDEKLFF.

This clone was seen a few times. J is TRBJ1-3 and V is TRBV29-1; D uncertain. V gave up 6 bases and J gave up 0 bases, with 12 bases separating them. Germline V CDR1 and CDR2: SQVTM, ANQGSEA. This CDR3 spans 14 amino acids. CDR3 region: CSVELGHSGNTIYF. The CDR3 DNA reads as TGCAGCGTGGAGCTGGGTCACTCTGGAAACACCATATATTTT.

The rearrangement links TRBV11-3 to TRBJ1-1, with D perhaps TRBD1 (6 bases). The CDR3 runs to 14 residues. Germline CDR1 reads SGHNT; CDR2 reads YENEEA. Between the trimmed V and J ends, which lost 7 bases and 6 bases, there was a span of 18 bases. The CDR3 DNA reads TGTGCCAGCATGAGACCCGCCCGACAGGCTGAAGCTTTCTTT. Translation gives CASMRPARQAEAFF.

V gene TRBV11-3 combines with J gene TRBJ2-7; possible D gene TRBD2, 5 bases. V shed 2 bases and J shed 0 bases, with 5 bases lying between them. The length of the CDR3 is 13 residues. Germline lookup yields CDR1 SGHNT and CDR2 YENEEA. CDR3 DNA: TGTGCCAGCAGCTTACTAGCCTCCTACGAGCAGTACGTC. Protein sequence: CASSLLASYEQYV.

In the case of this clone: Its ends do not fully match the called genes, so a read error is possible. CDR3 amino acids: CASSQARNSEAFF. CDR3 bases: TGTGCCAGCAGCCAAGCGAGAAACAGTGAAGCTTTCTTT. The chain uses TRBV14 and TRBJ1-1; D is uncertain. The germline V gene encodes CDR1 SGHDN and CDR2 FVKESK. This CDR3 comprises 13 residues. Supplemented by reference TRBV14 and TRBJ1-1, the full variable domain reads EAGVTQFPSHSVIEKGQTVTLRCDPISGHDNLYWYRRVMGKEIKFLLHFVKESKQDESGMPNNRFLAERTGGTYSTLKVQPAELEDSGVYFCASSQARNSEAFFGQGTRLTVV.

The V gene is TRBV5-1, the J gene TRBJ1-4, with 9 nucleotides matching TRBD1. The germline gives CDR1 SGHRS, CDR2 YFSETQ. V trimming: 3 bases; J trimming: 8 bases; junction bases outside the gene matches: 5. This CDR3 comprises 14 residues. CDR3 DNA: TGCGCCAGCAGCTCAACAGGGGGCTTCGAAAAACTGTTTTTT. Translation: CASSSTGGFEKLFF.

There are a few counts of this clone. This chain connects TRBV30 to TRBJ1-6; D is perhaps TRBD1 (5 bases). Trimming removed 8 bases at V and 10 bases at J, with 18 bases between. The V gene's germline CDR1 is GTSNPN and CDR2 SVGIG (reference sequence). This CDR3 is 13 amino acids long. In nucleotides, the CDR3 is TGTGCCGGGCAGGGTAAACCGGCCTCACCCCTCCACTTT. Its translation is CAGQGKPASPLHF.

The chain has TRBV9 and TRBJ1-3, with D possibly matching TRBD1 (6 bases). Trimming cost V 3 bases and J 4 bases, with 20 bases left between them. The CDR3 runs to 17 residues. Germline V gene data show CDR1 as SGDLS and CDR2 as YYNGEE. The CDR3 DNA follows: TGTGCCAGCAGCGCGGGAACAGGGCGTGCGGAAGGAAACACCATATATTTT. Residues: CASSAGTGRAEGNTIYF. The complete variable domain, with remaining parts taken from reference TRBV9 and TRBJ1-3, reads DSGVTQTPKHLITATGQRVTLRCSPRSGDLSVYWYQQSLDQGLQFLIQYYNGEERAKGNILERFSAQQFPDLHSELNLSSLELGDSALYFCASSAGTGRAEGNTIYFGEGSWLTVV.

This chain's CDR3 is CASSTQGMNTEAFF. CDR3 nucleotide sequence: TGTGCCAGTAGTACCCAGGGGATGAACACTGAAGCTTTCTTT. This chain links TRBV19 with TRBJ1-1; a weak D match, TRBD1 (6 bases). Trimming cost V 4 bases and J 0 bases, with 9 bases left between them. Germline CDR1 is LNHDA and CDR2 is SQIVND (reference sequence). The CDR3 loop spans 14 amino acids.

This chain connects TRBV19 to TRBJ1-5; no definite D call. V was shortened by 6 bases and J by 7 bases, with 10 bases between the two germline ends. CDR1 LNHDA and CDR2 SQIVND come from the germline V gene (reference sequence). The CDR3 totals 12 residues. The CDR3 loop is CASREREQPQHF. The CDR3 DNA is TGTGCCAGTAGAGAACGGGAACAGCCCCAGCATTTT.

The V call is TRBV6-1, the J call TRBJ2-7, with 9 bases that match TRBD1. Looked up from germline, CDR1 is MNHNS and CDR2 is SASEGT. This CDR3 contains 12 residues. J was trimmed by 4 bases and V by 8 bases; bases with no gene match: 3. CDR3 amino acids: CASWDREYEQYV. The CDR3 coding sequence is TGTGCCAGCTGGGACAGGGAGTACGAGCAGTACGTC.

The chain couples TRBV19 to TRBJ2-4; D possibly corresponds to TRBD1 (5 bases). The CDR3 consists of 13 residues. V was shortened by 6 bases and J by 8 bases, with 14 bases between the two germline ends. Germline CDR1 LNHDA, CDR2 SQIVND (reference sequence). CDR3 amino acids: CASRPHLGDIQYF. The DNA for the CDR3 is TGTGCCAGTAGGCCCCACTTAGGGGACATTCAGTACTTC.